The 11 T cell receptor beta chains in this list originate from one sample, sequenced in a study of CD8 T cells in ankylosing spondylitis. One entry per CDR3 protein results from TCRdb running MiXCR on the 5' RACE reads. The sample lists around 210,000 distinct CDR3 sequences; 7.5% to 9.5% were seen once. Sequenced sample: blood, either unsorted or a sorted T cell fraction (not recorded which). The source of these receptors is a female donor with ankylosing spondylitis or in good health (not recorded which).

This clonotype was seen ten or more times. The gene calls are TRBV20-1 and TRBJ2-7; 9 bases agree with TRBD2. Germline V lookup: CDR1 DFQATT, CDR2 SNEGSKA (reference sequence). The V gene end was trimmed by 0 bases and the J gene end by 5 bases; junction bases not matched to a gene: 11. CDR3 length: 16 amino acids. The CDR3 coding sequence is TGCAGTGCTAGAGATCCCTTAGCGGGAGATCTACACGAGCAGTACTTC. The encoded protein is CSARDPLAGDLHEQYF.

J is TRBJ2-7 and V is TRBV30; TRBD2 might be the D (6 bases). Germline assignment: CDR1 GTSNPN and CDR2 SVGIG (reference sequence). Trimming took 2 bases from V and 4 from J, leaving 6 bases between them. The CDR3 extends over 11 amino acids. CDR3 nucleotides: TGTGCCTGGAGTCGGGGGTACGAGCAGTACTTC. This translates into CAWSRGYEQYF.

The V gene is TRBV19, the J gene TRBJ1-2; TRBD1 is a possible D gene (5 bases). Trimming took 5 bases from V and 0 from J, leaving 16 bases between them. Germline V CDR1 and CDR2: LNHDA, SQIVND (reference sequence). The CDR3 covers 16 residues. The CDR3 coding sequence is TGTGCCAGTAGTCCCCCGGCGGGGGGAGCTAACTATGGCTACACCTTC. It translates to CASSPPAGGANYGYTF.

This clonotype has at least ten counts. The CDR3 bases are TGTGCCAGCAGCTTAGCGGGGACAGGGGGGACTGAAGCTTTCTTT. Its translation is CASSLAGTGGTEAFF. The V gene is TRBV7-6, the J gene TRBJ1-1; 11 bases align to TRBD1. Germline CDR1 reads SGHVS; CDR2 reads FNYEAQ. This CDR3 spans 15 amino acids. V was clipped by 0 bases and J by 5 bases; unmatched bases: 2.

This clonotype was detected many times. The chain joins TRBV28 to TRBJ2-5; TRBD1 matches at 8 bases. CDR1 MDHEN and CDR2 SYDVKM come from the germline V gene. This CDR3 region has 13 residues. Trimming at V came to 6 bases and at J to 4 bases, leaving 4 bases not matched to a gene. The CDR3 sequence: CASRYRGRETQYF. The CDR3 DNA reads TGTGCCAGCAGGTACAGGGGGAGAGAGACCCAGTACTTC.

Many counts were recorded for this clonotype. The chain has TRBV29-1 and TRBJ1-1; D is perhaps TRBD1 (6 bases). V lost 7 bases and J lost 0, with 12 bases in between. Per germline, CDR1 SQVTM and CDR2 ANQGSEA. The CDR3 extends over 13 amino acids. CDR3 region: CSAGGRMNTEAFF. CDR3 in DNA: TGCAGCGCCGGGGGGCGTATGAACACTGAAGCTTTCTTT.

Many counts were recorded for this clonotype. The chain employs TRBV20-1 and TRBJ1-2; D ambiguous. Germline assignment: CDR1 DFQATT and CDR2 SNEGSKA (reference sequence). This CDR3 region has 12 residues. CDR3: CSPREEIYGYTF. The CDR3 bases are TGCAGCCCCCGGGAGGAGATATATGGCTACACCTTC.

This clonotype has a count of ten or more. The V call is TRBV6-2 or TRBV6-3, the J call TRBJ1-5, with 7 bases matching TRBD1. CDR3 length equals 14 residues. V was pared by 3 bases and J by 6 bases, with 5 bases of the junction left unmatched. The germline V gene encodes CDR1 MNHEY and CDR2 SVGEGT. The CDR3 DNA reads TGTGCCAGCAGTTATTACAGGGGATCTCAGCCCCAGCATTTT. Amino acid sequence: CASSYYRGSQPQHF.

In regard to this clonotype: A junction boundary mismatches the germline segment, possibly from a read error. V and J are TRBV3-1 and TRBJ2-5; D might be TRBD2 (7 bases). Germline V lookup: CDR1 LGHDT, CDR2 YNNKEL (reference sequence). The CDR3 covers 14 residues. The CDR3 nucleotides read TGTGTCAGCAGTTTTTTAAGGGGGGGGGAGACCCAGTACTTC. The encoded protein is CVSSFLRGGETQYF.

This clonotype was seen at least ten times. The chain links TRBV6-5 to TRBJ1-1, with 7 positions matching TRBD1. The CDR3 sequence is 16 residues long. The junction had 9 bases not matched to a gene; V was cut back by 1 base and J by 4 bases. Per the germline V gene, CDR1 is MNHEY and CDR2 is SVGAGI. The CDR3 loop reads CASSYFRQGEATEAFF. The CDR3, as DNA: TGTGCCAGCAGTTACTTCCGACAGGGAGAGGCCACTGAAGCTTTCTTT.

In its sample, this clonotype was seen a few times. The V gene is TRBV27, the J gene TRBJ2-7; D uncertain. The germline V gene has CDR1 MNHEY and CDR2 SMNVEV (reference sequence). The V end lost 7 bases, the J end lost 0 bases, and 19 bases lay between the germline ends. CDR3 length: 16 residues. The CDR3 DNA reads as TGTGCCAGCACCCCGGTGGTCTCTCACTTCTCCTACGAGCAGTACTTC. It codes for CASTPVVSHFSYEQYF.